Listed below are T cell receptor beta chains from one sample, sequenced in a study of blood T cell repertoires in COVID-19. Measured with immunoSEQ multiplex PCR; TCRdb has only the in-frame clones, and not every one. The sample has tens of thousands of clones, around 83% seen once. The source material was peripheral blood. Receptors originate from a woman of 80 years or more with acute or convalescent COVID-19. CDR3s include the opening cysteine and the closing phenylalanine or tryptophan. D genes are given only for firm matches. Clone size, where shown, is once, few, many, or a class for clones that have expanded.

CDR3nt: TGTGCCAGCAGTTCGGGTGATTCACCCCTCCACTTT
CDR3aa: CASSSGDSPLHF
j_gene: TRBJ1-6
v_gene: TRBV6-5
d_gene: NA
abundance: NA
len: 12

CDR3nt: TGTGCCAGCAGTGAATCGGGACAGGGGGCTCGAGGCTATGGCTACACCTTC
CDR3aa: CASSESGQGARGYGYTF
j_gene: TRBJ1-2
v_gene: TRBV25-1
d_gene: TRBD1
abundance: NA
len: 17

CDR3nt: TGCAGCGTCCGAAGTGGAGGAGACAGGGGAGAGCAGTTCTTC
CDR3aa: CSVRSGGDRGEQFF
j_gene: TRBJ2-1
v_gene: TRBV29-1
d_gene: TRBD1
abundance: NA
len: 14

CDR3nt: TGCGCCAGCAGCCAAGAAAGCGGCACCATATATTTT
CDR3aa: CASSQESGTIYF
j_gene: TRBJ1-3
v_gene: TRBV4-1
d_gene: NA
abundance: NA
len: 12

CDR3nt: TGTGCCAGCAGTGAGTTTGGAGGGCACTATGGCTACACCTTC
CDR3aa: CASSEFGGHYGYTF
j_gene: TRBJ1-2
v_gene: TRBV25-1
d_gene: NA
abundance: NA
len: 14

CDR3nt: TGCGCCAGTTCCCTTGGCGGTTATAGCAATCAGCCCCAGCATTTT
CDR3aa: CASSLGGYSNQPQHF
j_gene: TRBJ1-5
v_gene: TRBV5-1
d_gene: NA
abundance: NA
len: 15

CDR3nt: TGTGCCAGCAGTAGGGACAGCCATAATTCACCCCTCCACTTT
CDR3aa: CASSRDSHNSPLHF
j_gene: TRBJ1-6
v_gene: TRBV6-6
d_gene: TRBD1
abundance: NA
len: 14

CDR3nt: TGTGCCAGCAGCTTAGGGCAGGGGGTCTATGGCTACACCTTC
CDR3aa: CASSLGQGVYGYTF
j_gene: TRBJ1-2
v_gene: TRBV5-8
d_gene: TRBD1
abundance: once
len: 14

CDR3nt: TGTGCCAGCAGCCACGGCGGGGGAGCCAAAAACATTCAGTACTTC
CDR3aa: CASSHGGGAKNIQYF
j_gene: TRBJ2-4
v_gene: TRBV3-1/TRBV3-2
d_gene: TRBD2
abundance: NA
len: 15

CDR3nt: TGTGCCAGCAGTAATGGACTAGCGGGGACCGAGACCCAGTACTTC
CDR3aa: CASSNGLAGTETQYF
j_gene: TRBJ2-5
v_gene: TRBV7-6
d_gene: TRBD2
abundance: NA
len: 15

CDR3nt: TGTGCCAGCAGTGTATCAACTAATGAAAAACTGTTTTTT
CDR3aa: CASSVSTNEKLFF
j_gene: TRBJ1-4
v_gene: TRBV5-4
d_gene: NA
abundance: NA
len: 13

CDR3nt: TGTGCCAGCAGTTACTCGATGGGACAGGGGGCGAATGGCTACACCTTC
CDR3aa: CASSYSMGQGANGYTF
j_gene: TRBJ1-2
v_gene: TRBV6-6
d_gene: TRBD1
abundance: NA
len: 16

CDR3nt: TGTGCCAGCTCCCAGAGGGACACTGAAGCTTTCTTT
CDR3aa: CASSQRDTEAFF
j_gene: TRBJ1-1
v_gene: TRBV6-5
d_gene: NA
abundance: few
len: 12

CDR3nt: TGTGCCAGCAGCTTCACCTCGACTAGCGGAACCTACGAGCAGTACTTC
CDR3aa: CASSFTSTSGTYEQYF
j_gene: TRBJ2-7
v_gene: TRBV5-6
d_gene: TRBD2
abundance: NA
len: 16

CDR3nt: TGTGCCAGCAGCCAGAGACAGTCTGGAAACACCATATATTTT
CDR3aa: CASSQRQSGNTIYF
j_gene: TRBJ1-3
v_gene: TRBV3-1/TRBV3-2
d_gene: NA
abundance: NA
len: 14

CDR3nt: TGCAGCGTTGACCTAACCCACGGTAGCACAGATACGCAGTATTTT
CDR3aa: CSVDLTHGSTDTQYF
j_gene: TRBJ2-3
v_gene: TRBV29-1
d_gene: NA
abundance: NA
len: 15

CDR3nt: TGCAGCGCCAGGACAGGGGGGAACACTGAAGCTTTCTTT
CDR3aa: CSARTGGNTEAFF
j_gene: TRBJ1-1
v_gene: TRBV29-1
d_gene: TRBD1
abundance: few
len: 13

CDR3nt: TGTGCAAGTCGCTCGCGTCAGGGTGGAGCCGGGGAGCTGTTTTTT
CDR3aa: CASRSRQGGAGELFF
j_gene: TRBJ2-2
v_gene: TRBV12-2
d_gene: NA
abundance: once
len: 15

CDR3nt: TGTGCCAGCAGCCACACACAGGGTCCCCAGTACTTC
CDR3aa: CASSHTQGPQYF
j_gene: TRBJ2-7
v_gene: TRBV3-1/TRBV3-2
d_gene: NA
abundance: NA
len: 12

CDR3nt: TGTGCCAGTAGTATAGTGGGACAGGGCTTCACTGAAGCTTTCTTT
CDR3aa: CASSIVGQGFTEAFF
j_gene: TRBJ1-1
v_gene: TRBV19
d_gene: TRBD1
abundance: NA
len: 15

CDR3nt: TGTGCCACCAGTGACCCCAGGACTAGCGGGGGTGAGACCCAGTACTTC
CDR3aa: CATSDPRTSGGETQYF
j_gene: TRBJ2-5
v_gene: TRBV24-1
d_gene: TRBD2
abundance: few
len: 16

CDR3nt: TGTGCCAGCAGCCCCCCCGACAGGGTGAGTGAAGCTTTCTTT
CDR3aa: CASSPPDRVSEAFF
j_gene: TRBJ1-1
v_gene: TRBV5-8
d_gene: TRBD1
abundance: NA
len: 14